What follows are 12 T cell receptor beta chains derived from one specimen sequenced in a study of blood T cell repertoires in COVID-19. Data came from immunoSEQ multiplex PCR; TCRdb stores just in-frame clones and leaves some out. Of around 150,000 clones in the sample, around 85% are singletons; the top ten hold about 8.2%. Material: peripheral blood. These receptors were taken from a man aged 55 to 70 with acute or convalescent COVID-19.

Only one count was recorded for this clone. The V gene is TRBV12-3 or TRBV12-4, the J gene TRBJ1-6; D remains unclear. V shed 3 bases and J shed 6 bases, with 6 bases lying between them. The CDR3 sequence is 13 residues long. This CDR3 is CASSFGVNSPLHF. As DNA, the CDR3 is TGTGCCAGCAGTTTCGGGGTTAATTCACCCCTCCACTTT.

The chain's CDR3 is CASNRGVRVGGYTF. The CDR3, as DNA: TGTGCCAGCAACAGGGGAGTGAGGGTTGGAGGCTACACCTTC. The rearrangement links TRBV2 to TRBJ1-2; 7 nucleotides agree with TRBD1. The CDR3 is 14 amino acids. Unmatched junction bases numbered 13, after V lost 7 bases and J lost 8 bases. Germline CDR1 and CDR2: SNHLY and FYNNEI.

This chain links TRBV18 with TRBJ2-2; the D is unclear. CDR1 and CDR2 from the germline V gene are KGHSH and LQKENI. The CDR3 has 14 residues. V gave up 1 base and J gave up 7 bases, with 10 bases separating them. CDR3 protein: CASSPRGRSGELFF. CDR3 nucleotides: TGTGCCAGCTCACCACGAGGAAGAAGCGGGGAGCTGTTTTTT.

This rearrangement joins TRBV5-1 to TRBJ1-2, with 7 bases that match TRBD1. This CDR3 contains 13 residues. Germline lookup yields CDR1 SGHRS and CDR2 YFSETQ. V was clipped by 3 bases and J by 2 bases; unmatched bases: 1. CDR3 sequence reads: CASSSQGNYGYTF. CDR3 coding DNA: TGCGCCAGCAGCTCACAGGGGAACTATGGCTACACCTTC.

This chain joins TRBV4-1 and TRBJ2-5, with a tentative D call TRBD1 (5 bases). CDR1 is MGHRA, CDR2 YSYEKL, per germline. This CDR3 has 14 residues. V was shortened by 1 base and J by 3 bases, with 9 bases between the two germline ends. The DNA of the CDR3 is TGCGCCAGCAGCCAAGCCGAGACAGAAGAGACCCAGTACTTC. It specifies CASSQAETEETQYF.

This chain links TRBV3-1 (or the pseudogene TRBV3-2) with TRBJ2-3; possible D gene TRBD1, 6 bases. V was shortened by 4 bases and J by 4 bases, with 15 bases between the two germline ends. Germline CDR1 reads LGHDT; CDR2 reads YNNKEL (reference sequence). CDR3 size: 15 residues. The CDR3 DNA follows: TGTGCCAGCAGCCCCCAGTCAGGGGCTGCAGATACGCAGTATTTT. Protein: CASSPQSGAADTQYF.

V and J are TRBV18 and TRBJ2-3; 7 bases match TRBD2. CDR3 length: 15 residues. Germline lookup yields CDR1 KGHSH and CDR2 LQKENI. With 4 bases clipped from V and 3 bases from J, the junction kept 7 bases outside the gene matches. The CDR3 DNA sequence: TGTGCCAGCTCACTCGGACTAGGAGGGACAGATACGCAGTATTTT. Its protein product is CASSLGLGGTDTQYF.

This chain uses TRBV7-9 with TRBJ2-5, with D possibly being TRBD2 (6 bases). Trimming took off 5 bases at V and 3 bases at J, with 7 bases between the two ends. Germline V gene sequence: CDR1 SEHNR, CDR2 FQNEAQ (reference sequence). The CDR3 has 12 residues. This chain's CDR3 is CASSGRKETQYF. DNA for the CDR3: TGTGCCAGCAGCGGGAGGAAAGAGACCCAGTACTTC.

This chain uses TRBV2 with TRBJ1-1, with 8 bases aligning to TRBD1. The junction had 11 bases not matched to a gene; V was cut back by 6 bases and J by 5 bases. CDR1 and CDR2 from the germline V gene are SNHLY and FYNNEI. The CDR3 length is 15 residues. The CDR3 is CASRETDRGGTEAFF. The CDR3 coding sequence is TGTGCCAGCAGGGAGACAGACAGGGGAGGGACTGAAGCTTTCTTT.

The chain couples TRBV28 to TRBJ1-5, with TRBD1 matching 8 bases. Germline V CDR1 and CDR2: MDHEN, SYDVKM. This CDR3 has 16 amino acids. Trimming at V came to 2 bases and at J to 6 bases, leaving 9 bases not matched to a gene. The CDR3 coding sequence is TGTGCCAGCAGTTTAGCTGGCAGGGGGCCGGGTCAGCCCCAGCATTTT. Protein: CASSLAGRGPGQPQHF.

The chain recombines TRBV28 with TRBJ2-3; the match to TRBD2 covers 13 bases. CDR1 is MDHEN and CDR2 is SYDVKM in the germline V gene. The CDR3 extends over 16 amino acids. With V trimmed by 6 bases and J by 8 bases, 11 bases remained unmatched. CDR3 region: CASRPGLAGVRGTQYF. As DNA, the CDR3 is TGTGCCAGCAGACCCGGACTAGCGGGAGTGAGAGGTACGCAGTATTTT.

The chain has TRBV5-1 and TRBJ2-5; 10 nucleotides align to TRBD1. This CDR3 contains 16 residues. The ends lost 0 bases at V and 5 bases at J; junction bases unmatched: 7. CDR1 SGHRS and CDR2 YFSETQ come from the germline V gene. The CDR3: CASSLAPAGQGETQYF. The CDR3 DNA sequence: TGCGCCAGCAGCTTGGCCCCAGCGGGACAGGGGGAGACCCAGTACTTC.